Presented here are 17 T cell receptor beta chains from one specimen sequenced in a study of blood T cell repertoires in COVID-19. The data were produced by immunoSEQ multiplex PCR, yet TCRdb's version contains in-frame clones alone and is incomplete. The top ten hold about 1% of the sample, which has a few hundred thousand clones, around 89% seen once. The sample comprised peripheral blood. The receptors originated from a woman aged 40 to 50 who had recovered from COVID-19.

This chain links TRBV28 with TRBJ2-7; D might be TRBD2 (7 bases). The CDR3 length is 14 residues. Deletions cut 5 bases from V and 4 bases from J, with 15 bases between. Germline V gene sequence: CDR1 MDHEN, CDR2 SYDVKM. The CDR3 nucleotides are TGTGCCAGCAGTGGGGGGGGCAGGGTGTACGAGCAGTACGTC. Translated: CASSGGGRVYEQYV.

The genes are TRBV19 and TRBJ2-2; TRBD2 matches 7 bases. Germline V gives CDR1 LNHDA, CDR2 SQIVND (reference sequence). With V trimmed by 4 bases and J by 5 bases, 10 bases remained unmatched. The CDR3 consists of 16 residues. The CDR3: CASSSLGAGWTGELFF. The CDR3 DNA sequence: TGTGCCAGTAGTAGTCTCGGAGCGGGATGGACCGGGGAGCTGTTTTTT.

The V and J genes are TRBV7-9 and TRBJ2-1; 8 bases are a match to TRBD2. CDR3 length equals 16 residues. The J segment lost 6 bases and the V segment lost 7 bases, leaving 14 bases of the junction unmatched. In germline, CDR1 is SEHNR, CDR2 FQNEAQ (reference sequence). The CDR3 here is CASTQWRAGESNEQFF. The CDR3 DNA reads as TGTGCCAGCACCCAGTGGAGAGCGGGAGAGAGCAATGAGCAGTTCTTC.

In nucleotides, the CDR3 is TGCAGCGTTGCCCGCGGTGGAGCGGGAGGCTACAATGAGCAGTTCTTC. Translation gives CSVARGGAGGYNEQFF. The chain has TRBV29-1 and TRBJ2-1; the match to TRBD2 covers 9 bases. V was clipped by 4 bases and J by 3 bases; unmatched bases: 10. The CDR3 loop spans 16 amino acids. In germline, CDR1 is SQVTM, CDR2 ANQGSEA.

The chain has TRBV5-1 and TRBJ2-3; 11 positions agree with TRBD2. The V segment lost 3 bases and the J segment 3 bases; nucleotides outside the gene matches: 3. The length of the CDR3 is 15 residues. Per germline, CDR1 SGHRS and CDR2 YFSETQ. The CDR3 DNA is TGCGCCAGCAGCTCACGACTAGCGGGAACAGATACGCAGTATTTT. Amino acids: CASSSRLAGTDTQYF.

The chain recombines TRBV4-1 with TRBJ2-7, with a possible D match to TRBD2 (5 bases). Germline V gene lookup returns CDR1 MGHRA and CDR2 YSYEKL. Trimming took off 0 bases at V and 4 bases at J, with 22 bases between the two ends. This CDR3 has 18 amino acids. In nucleotides, the CDR3 is TGCGCCAGCAGCCAAGAGGGTGGCGAGGGTAGAGGGCAATACGAGCAGTACTTC. Encoded protein: CASSQEGGEGRGQYEQYF.

The chain carries TRBV7-9 and TRBJ1-6; perhaps TRBD1 as D (5 bases). The V gene's germline CDR1 is SEHNR and CDR2 FQNEAQ (reference sequence). The CDR3 contains 14 residues. V was shortened by 10 bases and J by 4 bases, with 14 bases between the two germline ends. CDR3 residues: CATHRDSYNSPLHF. CDR3 nucleotide sequence: TGTGCCACCCACCGGGACTCTTATAATTCACCCCTCCACTTT. Supplemented by reference TRBV7-9 and TRBJ1-6, the full variable domain reads DTGVSQNPRHKITKRGQNVTFRCDPISEHNRLYWYRQTLGQGPEFLTYFQNEAQLEKSRLLSDRFSAERPKGSFSTLEIQRTEQGDSAMYLCATHRDSYNSPLHFGNGTRLTVT.

This clone was counted once. The chain joins TRBV19 to TRBJ1-1, with 9 positions matching TRBD1. The V segment lost 4 bases and the J segment 6 bases; nucleotides outside the gene matches: 6. The CDR3 loop spans 14 amino acids. Per the germline V gene, CDR1 is LNHDA and CDR2 is SQIVND (reference sequence). The CDR3 region has the DNA TGTGCCAGTAGTACCGGACAGGGGTGGGCTGAAGCTTTCTTT. It yields the protein CASSTGQGWAEAFF.

The V call is TRBV25-1, the J call TRBJ2-7; TRBD1 aligns across 8 bases. With V trimmed by 4 bases and J by 3 bases, 5 bases remained unmatched. Germline lookup yields CDR1 MGHDK and CDR2 SYGVNS. This CDR3 has 14 residues. CDR3 loop: CASSAGTGNYEQYF. CDR3 nucleotides: TGTGCCAGCAGTGCCGGGACAGGAAACTACGAGCAGTACTTC.

This clone came up once. This chain connects TRBV6-1 to TRBJ1-2; no definite D call. Trimming left V 1 base short and J 2 bases short, with 5 bases between. The CDR3 runs 13 residues. Germline CDR1 reads MNHNS; CDR2 reads SASEGT. CDR3 region: CASSEGGNYGYTF. DNA for the CDR3: TGTGCCAGCAGTGAAGGCGGGAACTATGGCTACACCTTC.

V and J are TRBV28 and TRBJ1-1, with D unresolved. The CDR3 consists of 14 residues. Germline assignment: CDR1 MDHEN and CDR2 SYDVKM. Trimming stripped 2 bases from V and 4 bases from J, with 11 bases between. CDR3 amino acids: CASSLTPAGTEAFF. In DNA, the CDR3 is TGTGCCAGCAGTTTAACCCCCGCAGGCACTGAAGCTTTCTTT.

The V and J genes are TRBV5-6 and TRBJ1-2, with TRBD1 as a possible D gene (6 bases). From germline, CDR1 is SGHDT and CDR2 YYEEEE. The CDR3 consists of 15 residues. The ends were cut back, 0 bases at V and 4 bases at J, with 13 bases in the middle. CDR3 in amino acids: CASSLGMLRGYGYTF. In nucleotides, the CDR3 is TGTGCCAGCAGCTTGGGGATGCTCAGGGGCTATGGCTACACCTTC.

This chain uses TRBV28 with TRBJ2-2, with 8 positions matching TRBD2. V trimming: 2 bases; J trimming: 6 bases; junction bases outside the gene matches: 8. The CDR3 runs 16 residues. The germline V gene has CDR1 MDHEN and CDR2 SYDVKM. This CDR3 is CASSLGLAGGSGELFF. In DNA, the CDR3 is TGTGCCAGCAGTTTAGGGCTAGCGGGTGGTTCCGGGGAGCTGTTTTTT.

This clone was seen a handful of times. The CDR3: CASRPDRVAYEQYF. The CDR3 DNA reads TGTGCCAGTAGGCCCGACAGGGTGGCCTACGAGCAGTACTTC. The J gene is TRBJ2-7, the V gene TRBV19; TRBD1 matches at 7 bases. The CDR3 runs 14 residues. With V trimmed by 6 bases and J by 2 bases, 7 bases remained unmatched. CDR1 and CDR2 (germline): LNHDA, SQIVND (reference sequence).

This chain uses TRBV19 with TRBJ1-5; a possible D gene is TRBD1 (6 bases). V gave up 0 bases and J gave up 4 bases, with 10 bases separating them. The CDR3 sequence is 15 residues long. Germline V gene data show CDR1 as LNHDA and CDR2 as SQIVND (reference sequence). CDR3 nucleotides: TGTGCCAGTAGTATAGAGGGAGGGGGGAATCAGCCCCAGCATTTT. Amino acid sequence: CASSIEGGGNQPQHF.

This chain joins TRBV20-1 and TRBJ1-5, with D tentatively TRBD1 (6 bases). V lost 3 bases, J lost 2 bases, and 14 bases lay in between. The CDR3 has 15 residues. Germline V gene data show CDR1 as DFQATT and CDR2 as SNEGSKA (reference sequence). The CDR3, as DNA: TGCAGTGCTAGTATGGGGGCAGGGGGCAATCAGCCCCAGCATTTT. Its translation is CSASMGAGGNQPQHF.

This clone was observed a single time. This chain connects TRBV18 to TRBJ2-7; tentative D call: TRBD2 (6 bases). The CDR3 is 16 residues long. V lost 0 bases to trimming and J lost 2 bases, with 14 bases between them. Germline values: CDR1 KGHSH, CDR2 LQKENI. CDR3 amino acids: CASSPPRGVGPYEQYF. The CDR3 nucleotides are TGTGCCAGCTCACCACCGCGGGGTGTCGGCCCCTACGAGCAGTACTTC.